The 3 T cell receptor beta chains in this list originate from one sample, sequenced in a study of OX40 agonist ivuxolimab in advanced cancers. Produced via immunoSEQ multiplex PCR; TCRdb's table is partial and in-frame only. The sample shows about 65,000 clones, around 87% of them seen only once. The sample here was CD4+ or CD8+ T cells sorted from blood, taken in a trial of the OX40 agonist ivuxolimab. The receptors were sampled from an adult with an advanced solid tumor such as melanoma, head and neck, liver or kidney cancer.

The rearrangement uses TRBV6-1 and TRBJ1-2; 9 nucleotides align to TRBD1. The CDR3 contains 14 residues. Germline CDR1 MNHNS, CDR2 SASEGT. Trimming at V came to 5 bases and at J to 4 bases, leaving 5 bases not matched to a gene. The CDR3: CASSSTGGGYGYTF. The CDR3 DNA reads as TGTGCCAGCAGTTCGACAGGGGGGGGCTATGGCTACACCTTC.

This sequence joins TRBV25-1 and TRBJ2-5, with D possibly matching TRBD1 (5 bases). The CDR3 totals 16 residues. V dropped 7 bases and J dropped 3 bases, with 21 bases sitting between them. Germline CDR1 MGHDK, CDR2 SYGVNS. The CDR3 is CASTPQGQGWKETQYF. The DNA of the CDR3 is TGTGCCAGCACCCCCCAGGGCCAGGGTTGGAAAGAGACCCAGTACTTC.

The chain employs TRBV4-1 and TRBJ1-4; possible D gene TRBD1, 6 bases. Per germline, CDR1 MGHRA and CDR2 YSYEKL. V was shortened by 3 bases and J by 8 bases, with 13 bases between the two germline ends. The CDR3 is 14 amino acids. The DNA for the CDR3 is TGCGCCAGCAGCCAGCCGGGACAACCCGAAAAACTGTTTTTT. Amino acid sequence: CASSQPGQPEKLFF.